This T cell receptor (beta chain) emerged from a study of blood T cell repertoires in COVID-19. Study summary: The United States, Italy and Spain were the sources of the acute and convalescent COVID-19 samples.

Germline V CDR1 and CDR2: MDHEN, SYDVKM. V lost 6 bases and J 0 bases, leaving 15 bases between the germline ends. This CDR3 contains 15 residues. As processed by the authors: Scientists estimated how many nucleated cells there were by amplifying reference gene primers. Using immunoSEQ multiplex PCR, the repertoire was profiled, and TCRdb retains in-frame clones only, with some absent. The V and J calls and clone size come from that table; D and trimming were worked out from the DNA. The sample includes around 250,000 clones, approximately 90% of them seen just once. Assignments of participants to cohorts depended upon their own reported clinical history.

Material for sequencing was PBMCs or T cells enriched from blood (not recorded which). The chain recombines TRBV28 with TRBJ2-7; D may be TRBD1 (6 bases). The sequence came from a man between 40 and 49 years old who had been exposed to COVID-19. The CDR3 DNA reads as TGTGCCAGCAGCTACAGGGTAATGGGCTCCTACGAGCAGTACTTC. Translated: CASSYRVMGSYEQYF.